This TCR beta chain was sequenced for a study of control samples from healthy donors and cancer patients. Profiled with immunoSEQ multiplex PCR; TCRdb holds only in-frame clones, not every one. The sample carries approximately 86,000 clones, approximately 93% recorded once. CDR3 length: 16 amino acids. Per germline, CDR1 SGHRS and CDR2 YFSETQ. Trimming cost V 4 bases and J 7 bases; bases outside gene matches: 14. Sequenced sample: blood. The chain employs TRBV5-1 and TRBJ2-1, with 7 positions matching TRBD2. This receptor was obtained from a woman aged 25 to 39 in good health. CDR3 loop: CASSQTRTSSSNEQFF. The CDR3 DNA reads as TGCGCCAGCAGCCAAACCCGGACTAGTTCTTCGAATGAGCAGTTCTTC.